This T cell receptor beta chain was found in a study of T cell changes during pregnancy in multiple sclerosis. Method: immunoSEQ multiplex PCR; TCRdb's copy keeps in-frame clones and lacks some. The sample has around 53,000 clones; roughly 90% are singletons. The CDR3 has 14 residues. The J segment lost 2 bases and the V segment lost 3 bases, leaving 2 bases of the junction unmatched. From germline, CDR1 is SQVTM and CDR2 ANQGSEA. This receptor was identified in a female donor with multiple sclerosis, enrolled in a pregnancy study. This specimen consisted of CD4+ T cells from peripheral blood mononuclear cells, obtained after pregnancy. V is TRBV29-1 and J is TRBJ1-2, with 11 bases lining up with TRBD1. The CDR3 loop is CSVDRTGGNYGYTF. DNA for the CDR3: TGCAGCGTTGACAGGACAGGGGGCAACTATGGCTACACCTTC. Full variable domain (missing parts from reference TRBV29-1 and TRBJ1-2): SAVISQKPSRDICQRGTSLTIQCQVDSQVTMMFWYRQQPGQSLTLIATANQGSEATYESGFVIDKFPISRPNLTFSTLTVSNMSPEDSSIYLCSVDRTGGNYGYTFGSGTRLTVV.